The 30 T cell receptor beta chains below come from one sample, sequenced in a study of blood T cells in healthy people across ages. Primed by a sample-barcoded 5' primer and a J-beta primer mix, a second PCR proceeded for 7 to 11 cycles. MiXCR, applied by TCRdb to the 5' RACE reads, yields one record per CDR3 protein. The table shows 1.8 million or so distinct CDR3 sequences, with around 42% occurring only once. The specimen sequenced was blood. These TCRs come from a human donor in good health.

This clonotype came up a few times. The chain combines TRBV5-1 with TRBJ2-7; 8 bases fit TRBD2. The CDR3 is 13 residues long. The germline gives CDR1 SGHRS, CDR2 YFSETQ. The J segment lost 5 bases and the V segment lost 3 bases, leaving 4 bases of the junction unmatched. The CDR3 loop is CASSSGLANEQYF. The CDR3 bases are TGCGCCAGCAGCTCCGGACTAGCCAACGAGCAGTACTTC.

There are a few counts of this clonotype. This chain uses TRBV2 with TRBJ2-7; D perhaps matches TRBD2 (5 bases). Trimming removed 7 bases from V and 0 bases from J, with 13 bases in between. Germline CDR1 reads SNHLY; CDR2 reads FYNNEI. This CDR3 comprises 14 residues. The CDR3 DNA reads TGTGCCAGCAACGGAGGTAGCAGCTCCTACGAGCAGTACTTC. Amino acids: CASNGGSSSYEQYF. Variable domain in full (rest from reference TRBV2 and TRBJ2-7): EPEVTQTPSHQVTQMGQEVILRCVPISNHLYFYWYRQILGQKVEFLVSFYNNEISEKSEIFDDQFSVERPDGSNFTLKIRSTKLEDSAMYFCASNGGSSSYEQYFGPGTRLTVT.

This clonotype was observed a handful of times. The chain couples TRBV29-1 to TRBJ1-2, with D unresolved. V was trimmed by 5 bases and J by 4 bases, leaving 11 bases between them. This CDR3 contains 12 residues. Looked up from germline, CDR1 is SQVTM and CDR2 is ANQGSEA. CDR3 amino acids: CSVYKLVYGYTF. Written as DNA, the CDR3 is TGCAGCGTTTATAAATTGGTCTATGGCTACACCTTC.

Details on this clonotype: One end of the junction is discordant with germline, which a read error may explain. This CDR3 is CACSPGTYEQYF. The CDR3 nucleotides are TGTGCCTGCAGCCCGGGGACCTACGAGCAGTACTTC. The chain is built from TRBV7-9 and TRBJ2-7, with D perhaps TRBD2 (5 bases). CDR1 SEHNR and CDR2 FQNEAQ come from the germline V gene (reference sequence). The CDR3 extends over 12 amino acids.

This clonotype was observed a few times. This chain links TRBV27 with TRBJ2-6, with a weak D call TRBD1 (6 bases). Trimming shortened V by 5 bases and J by 2 bases, and 16 bases separated the two germline ends. The CDR3 is 17 amino acids. Germline V lookup: CDR1 MNHEY, CDR2 SMNVEV (reference sequence). Here the CDR3 reads CASSPRDILTGANVLTF. CDR3 sequence (DNA): TGTGCCAGCAGTCCACGGGACATACTGACTGGGGCCAACGTCCTGACTTTC.

Concerning this clonotype: A junction boundary mismatches the germline segment, possibly from a read error. This rearrangement joins TRBV11-2 to TRBJ2-1; weak D call: TRBD2 (6 bases). Germline V lookup: CDR1 SGHAT, CDR2 FQNNGV. This CDR3 region has 15 residues. CDR3 protein: CVSSLQAGGGVEQFF. In DNA, the CDR3 is TGTGTCAGCAGCTTACAGGCGGGTGGAGGGGTTGAGCAGTTCTTC.

The chain couples TRBV7-2 to TRBJ2-6, with 10 bases fitting TRBD1. This CDR3 is 20 amino acids long. With V trimmed by 5 bases and J by 0 bases, 13 bases remained unmatched. CDR1 and CDR2 from the germline V gene are SGHTA and FQGNSA. The CDR3 bases are TGTGCCAGCAGCCAGAGGGACAGGGGAAGCCTCTTCTCTGGGGCCAACGTCCTGACTTTC. Protein sequence: CASSQRDRGSLFSGANVLTF.

The chain carries TRBV6-2 or TRBV6-3 and TRBJ2-7; D uncertain. Germline CDR1 MNHEY, CDR2 SVGEGT. Trimming shortened V by 2 bases and J by 7 bases, and 9 bases separated the two germline ends. The CDR3 has 12 amino acids. The CDR3 loop reads CASSYRLGEQYF. The CDR3 region has the DNA TGTGCCAGCAGTTACCGCCTTGGGGAGCAGTACTTC.

The chain joins TRBV19 to TRBJ2-2, with a weak D call TRBD2 (5 bases). The germline CDR1 and CDR2 sequences are LNHDA and SQIVND (reference sequence). CDR3 length: 14 amino acids. The ends were cut back, 6 bases at V and 2 bases at J, with 10 bases in the middle. CDR3 region: CASRLAENTGELFF. The CDR3 nucleotides are TGTGCCAGTAGGCTAGCTGAAAACACCGGGGAGCTGTTTTTT.

This clonotype has a handful of counts. This chain uses TRBV6-6 with TRBJ2-1; no firm D call. The CDR3 spans 14 residues. From germline, CDR1 is MNHNY and CDR2 SVGAGI (reference sequence). V lost 8 bases and J 4 bases, leaving 15 bases between the germline ends. This CDR3 reads CASSSTEPYNEQFF. Written as DNA, the CDR3 is TGTGCCAGCTCTTCGACTGAACCTTACAATGAGCAGTTCTTC.

This clonotype was observed at least ten times. This chain uses TRBV7-9 with TRBJ2-1, with D possibly TRBD1 on 5 matching bases. Germline V gene lookup returns CDR1 SEHNR and CDR2 FQNEAQ (reference sequence). Between the trimmed V and J ends, which lost 5 bases and 3 bases, there was a span of 8 bases. The CDR3 is 13 residues long. CDR3 nucleotide sequence: TGTGCCAGCAGCATAACAGGCTACAATGAGCAGTTCTTC. Encoded protein: CASSITGYNEQFF.

This clonotype was counted between two and nine times. The V and J genes are TRBV10-3 and TRBJ1-2; D remains ambiguous. The length of the CDR3 is 11 residues. Trimming took off 9 bases at V and 6 bases at J, with 11 bases between the two ends. Looked up from germline, CDR1 is ENHRY and CDR2 is SYGVKD. The DNA for the CDR3 is TGTGCCATTCTACGGGGAAATGGCTACACCTTC. It translates to CAILRGNGYTF.

About this clonotype itself: Germline and junction disagree at one end, which may indicate a read error. V is TRBV3-1 and J is TRBJ2-5; D gene unclear. Germline CDR1 LGHDT, CDR2 YNNKEL (reference sequence). This CDR3 is built from 16 residues. The CDR3 reads CAGSPTGPHARETQYF. CDR3 DNA sequence: TGTGCCGGCAGCCCCACCGGACCCCACGCCAGGGAGACCCAGTACTTC.

The rearrangement uses TRBV18 and TRBJ2-7; no reliable D call. The germline V and J ends were trimmed by 5 bases and 3 bases, with 8 bases remaining between them. The CDR3 covers 12 residues. Germline V gene lookup returns CDR1 KGHSH and CDR2 LQKENI. The CDR3 DNA reads TGTGCCAGCTCAAAGTATCTCTACGAGCAGTACTTC. This sequence encodes CASSKYLYEQYF.

The count of this clonotype is one. The chain's CDR3 is CSAQDGTGGDGKLFF. CDR3 bases: TGCAGTGCCCAAGACGGGACAGGGGGGGATGGAAAACTGTTTTTT. The V gene is TRBV20-1, the J gene TRBJ1-4; 11 bases are a match to TRBD1. CDR3 size: 15 residues. Germline values: CDR1 DFQATT, CDR2 SNEGSKA (reference sequence). Losses at the gene ends were 6 bases for V and 10 bases for J; bases not matched to a gene: 13.

In its sample, this clonotype was seen a few times. The chain uses TRBV15 and TRBJ1-2, with 8 bases identical to TRBD1. Trimming took 3 bases from V and 7 from J; bases not matched to a gene: 7. Per the germline V gene, CDR1 is LNHNV and CDR2 is YYDKDF (reference sequence). The CDR3 contains 14 residues. Written as DNA, the CDR3 is TGTGCCACCAGCAGCGACAGGGGATGTGGTGGCTACACCTTC. This translates into CATSSDRGCGGYTF.

This clonotype has a handful of counts. CDR3 loop: CSARYRGEWRRGGQYF. In DNA, the CDR3 is TGCAGTGCTAGATACCGCGGCGAGTGGCGGAGGGGAGGGCAGTATTTT. This chain links TRBV20-1 with TRBJ2-3; possible D gene TRBD2, 6 bases. Trimming stripped 2 bases from V and 11 bases from J, with 26 bases between. The germline CDR1 and CDR2 sequences are DFQATT and SNEGSKA (reference sequence). The CDR3 has 16 amino acids.

This clonotype has just a few counts. The chain joins TRBV9 to TRBJ1-4; 8 bases match TRBD1. J lost 3 bases, V lost 6 bases, and 4 bases had no gene match. CDR1 SGDLS and CDR2 YYNGEE come from the germline V gene. The CDR3 sequence is 14 residues long. CDR3 sequence (DNA): TGTGCCAGCACCCAGGGACAGGCTAATGAAAAACTGTTTTTT. Translated: CASTQGQANEKLFF.

To note about this clonotype: A read error may produce the germline difference seen at one junction end. V usage is TRBV4-3 and J usage is TRBJ2-7; D is unclear. The V gene's germline CDR1 is LGHNA and CDR2 YSLEER. The CDR3 has 14 residues. CDR3 coding DNA: TGCGCCAGCGGCCAAGATGCCCTTTCCTACGAGCAGTACTTC. Protein product: CASGQDALSYEQYF.

The CDR3, as DNA: TGCAGTGCCCCCAGCGTTGGCGAGGGCACTGAAGCTTTCTTT. Translating gives CSAPSVGEGTEAFF. V gene TRBV20-1 combines with J gene TRBJ1-1; D remains unclear. The CDR3 contains 14 residues. V dropped 6 bases and J dropped 4 bases, with 18 bases sitting between them. Germline lookup yields CDR1 DFQATT and CDR2 SNEGSKA (reference sequence).

This clonotype has only a few counts. The rearrangement links TRBV2 to TRBJ2-7; TRBD1 aligns across 8 bases. The CDR3 runs 14 residues. Germline V gene lookup returns CDR1 SNHLY and CDR2 FYNNEI. V dropped 4 bases and J dropped 4; count of bases not matched to a gene: 6. The CDR3 here is CASSGQGAMYEQYF. In nucleotides, the CDR3 is TGTGCCAGCAGTGGGCAGGGGGCGATGTACGAGCAGTACTTC.

The chain joins TRBV20-1 to TRBJ2-2, with D possibly matching TRBD2 (5 bases). Germline CDR1 and CDR2: DFQATT and SNEGSKA (reference sequence). The CDR3 loop spans 13 amino acids. With 4 bases removed from V and 9 bases from J, the gap between germline ends came to 15 bases. The CDR3 loop is CSATGNSGRELFF. DNA of the CDR3: TGCAGTGCTACCGGGAATTCTGGGAGGGAGCTGTTTTTT.

The rearrangement uses TRBV6-5 and TRBJ2-1; no definite D call. With 2 bases removed from V and 6 bases from J, the gap between germline ends came to 8 bases. This CDR3 has 13 residues. From germline, CDR1 is MNHEY and CDR2 SVGAGI. The CDR3 region has the DNA TGTGCCAGCAGTTACGTACAGAGCAATGAGCAGTTCTTC. Translating gives CASSYVQSNEQFF.

This chain connects TRBV20-1 to TRBJ1-5; 7 nucleotides line up with TRBD1. The germline V gene has CDR1 DFQATT and CDR2 SNEGSKA (reference sequence). V dropped 6 bases and J dropped 6; count of bases not matched to a gene: 8. This CDR3 is built from 13 residues. The CDR3 DNA is TGCAGTGCAAAGTGGGGGACAGCTCAGCCCCAGCATTTT. Its translation: CSAKWGTAQPQHF.

The genes are TRBV6-5 and TRBJ2-5; possibly TRBD2 for D (6 bases). The CDR3 consists of 14 residues. Trimming stripped 5 bases from V and 11 bases from J, with 21 bases between. Germline V CDR1 and CDR2: MNHEY, SVGAGI. This CDR3 is CASSRYPAPGEQYF. For the CDR3, the DNA is TGTGCCAGCAGTCGATACCCGGCCCCGGGGGAGCAGTACTTC.

This clonotype was detected a few times. V is TRBV7-9 and J is TRBJ2-1; D perhaps matches TRBD1 (5 bases). This CDR3 has 12 residues. CDR1 is SEHNR, CDR2 FQNEAQ, per germline (reference sequence). Trimming shortened V by 5 bases and J by 9 bases, and 11 bases separated the two germline ends. CDR3 in amino acids: CASSQGPGEQFF. CDR3 nucleotide sequence: TGTGCCAGCAGCCAGGGTCCAGGTGAGCAGTTCTTC.

Note on this clonotype: Relative to the germline gene, one junction end is altered; a read error may explain this. V is TRBV11-2 and J is TRBJ2-7; 9 bases are a match to TRBD1. Germline lookup yields CDR1 SGHAT and CDR2 FQNNGV. The CDR3 extends over 15 amino acids. This chain's CDR3 is CASSLLGQGYYERYF. In DNA form, the CDR3 reads TGTGCCAGCAGCTTACTGGGACAGGGTTACTACGAGCGGTACTTC.

The CDR3 sequence: CAWSKDRVDQPQHF. In DNA, the CDR3 is TGTGCCTGGAGTAAGGACAGGGTAGATCAGCCCCAGCATTTT. This rearrangement joins TRBV30 to TRBJ1-5, with TRBD1 identical over 8 bases. Germline-derived CDR1 and CDR2 are GTSNPN and SVGIG (reference sequence). The CDR3 extends over 14 amino acids. Losses at the gene ends were 2 bases for V and 5 bases for J; bases not matched to a gene: 5.

In its sample, this clonotype was seen a few times. The V gene is TRBV7-6, the J gene TRBJ2-1, with D perhaps TRBD1 (5 bases). The CDR3 is 16 amino acids. The V and J ends lost 3 bases and 10 bases respectively, with 22 bases between them. Germline V gives CDR1 SGHVS, CDR2 FNYEAQ. CDR3 DNA: TGTGCCAGCAGCTTTGGTGGCAGGGCTAACCCCGGGGAGCAGTTCTTC. It encodes CASSFGGRANPGEQFF.

This clonotype was detected only a few times. The V gene is TRBV29-1, the J gene TRBJ1-2, with D unresolved. V was cut by 1 base and J by 6 bases, with 9 bases left in between. The CDR3 loop spans 12 amino acids. Germline assignment: CDR1 SQVTM and CDR2 ANQGSEA. This chain's CDR3 is CSVEAAGDGYTF. The DNA of the CDR3 is TGCAGCGTTGAAGCCGCAGGCGATGGCTACACCTTC.